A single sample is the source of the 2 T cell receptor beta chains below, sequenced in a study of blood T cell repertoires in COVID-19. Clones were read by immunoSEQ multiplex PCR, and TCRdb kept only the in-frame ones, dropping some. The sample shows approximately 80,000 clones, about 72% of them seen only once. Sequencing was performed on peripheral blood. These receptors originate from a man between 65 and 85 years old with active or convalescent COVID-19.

The chain's CDR3 is CASSLSMNTEAFF. The CDR3 DNA reads TGCGCCAGCAGCTTGTCTATGAACACTGAAGCTTTCTTT. The gene calls are TRBV5-1 and TRBJ1-1; D call uncertain. The germline CDR1 and CDR2 sequences are SGHRS and YFSETQ. The CDR3 sequence is 13 residues long. V lost 1 base and J lost 0, with 4 bases in between.

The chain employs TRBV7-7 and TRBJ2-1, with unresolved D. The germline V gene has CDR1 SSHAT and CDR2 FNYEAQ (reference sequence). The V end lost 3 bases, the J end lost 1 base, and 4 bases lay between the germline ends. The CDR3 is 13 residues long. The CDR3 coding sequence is TGTGCCAGCAGCTTTAGTTCCTACAATGAGCAGTTCTTC. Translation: CASSFSSYNEQFF.